This record concerns one TCR beta chain sequence. Sequenced by immunoSEQ multiplex PCR; TCRdb stores in-frame clones only, minus some. The table records approximately 70,000 clones, 94% of them present only once. Germline V gives CDR1 SGHRS, CDR2 YFSETQ. The CDR3 has 14 residues. Between the trimmed V and J ends, which lost 4 bases and 0 bases, there was a span of 11 bases. This sample is part of a study of cytomegalovirus exposure and HLA in healthy donors. The genes are TRBV5-1 and TRBJ2-7; possible D gene TRBD1, 7 bases. This receptor was taken from a woman aged 18-30 years in good health and CMV-seronegative. The material sequenced was PBMCs. The CDR3 spells CASSQGGGSYEQYF. The CDR3, as DNA: TGCGCCAGCAGCCAGGGGGGAGGCTCCTACGAGCAGTACTTC.